The entry that follows covers one T cell receptor (beta chain) sequence. What this receptor recognizes is not known. The input lacks base qualities; no much larger clone sits a single base away. Participants were included only if at least one PBMC sample before ART initiation and at least two post-ART samples were available. All participants with HIV were treated in the United States of America. Cryopreserved samples of about 0.95-10 million PBMC were thawed and washed before DNA extraction. At the time of the earliest PBMC sample for each participant with HIV, ages ranged from 23 to 54 years. Each participant contributed PBMC samples from 1-4 timepoints before ART initiation and 2-8 timepoints after ART initiation, with a median of 7 samples. For every participant, serial HIV viral load, CD4+ T-cell count, ART history and demographic data were obtained. Using a Qiagen kit on a QIAcube, genomic DNA was extracted from unsorted PBMC, with samples processed in batches of 12.

The immunoSEQ hsTCRB v3.0 assay was used at survey level resolution to sequence the TRB variable region. The targeted TRB sequencing depth was about 35,000-55,000 T-cell genomes per sample. TRB libraries were pooled and sequenced on an Illumina MiSeq using a v3 150-cycle kit. The authors' pipeline ran thus. Analysis of repertoires was carried out in R inside a reproducible Nextflow workflow spanning QC, data transformation and analysis. Custom analyses were implemented in LymphoSeq2, an R package for AIRR-Seq data exploration. A few samples yielding fewer than 5000 total TRB sequences were excluded, leaving 188 analyzed HIV repertoires. Among the approximately 200 retained HIV repertoires, 55 to 60 were collected before ART initiation and 120 to 130 were collected after ART initiation. Each repertoire was downsampled to 5000 TRB nucleotide sequences, and summary statistics were averaged across 100 downsampling iterations. Only TRB sequences with CDR3 regions of at least seven amino acids were retained for analysis. Two measures captured diversity: a Shannon entropy-derived clonality score and the Gini coefficient. In the repertoire networks, any two of the top 5000 CDR3 amino acid sequences were linked whenever the two sequences differed by an edit distance of one. For TRB CDR3 amino acid sequences, antigen specificity groups and MHC restriction were predicted with GLIPH2. To flag known associations with CMV, EBV, HIV or tissue antigens, CDR3 amino acid sequences were compared against VDJdb and McPAS-TCR. Pre-ART, post-ART and control groups were compared with Wilcoxon signed-rank tests and Holm-Bonferroni correction. The immuneACCESS repertoire file appears here via TCRdb, limited to in-frame rearrangements. These files lack a portion of the clones; in checked studies, under half of the deficit traces to unresolved V genes, and the cause of the others is not known. V and J calls and clone size come straight from that table; D and trimming were deduced from the DNA. This sample holds 25,000 to 35,000 clones; 90% to 97% were observed only once. The ten most abundant clones make up 2.4% of the sample.

Unmatched junction bases come to 10, with V trimmed by 5 bases and J by 4 bases. The germline V gene encodes CDR1 SGHVS and CDR2 FQNEAQ. Including cysteine and phenylalanine, the CDR3 has 16 amino acids. Only the CDR3 DNA stays, 48 bases, in frame from base 1. The entry originates in a study of long-term antiretroviral therapy in people with HIV (dated by TCRdb to 2022 to 2024). Concerning the study at large: The earliest samples were collected about a decade before the 2015 WHO recommendation for immediate ART, when ART was typically delayed until CD4 counts fell. A retrospective serial study tested whether changes in peripheral blood TRB repertoire composition and diversity were associated with ART initiation and durable HIV suppression. The cohort contributed over 150 cryopreserved PBMC samples from a few dozen adults with confirmed HIV infection, collected serially over a mean of about 6 years (range 1-12). Of the roughly 32 participants with HIV, approximately ten were female. No cross-contamination during QIAcube processing was shown when test extractions of a monoclonal T-cell line were performed alongside about 30 polyclonal samples.

The paper as a whole reports these results and caveats: ART initiation was associated with a significant increase in TRB diversity, but diversity stayed significantly below transplant donor controls even after long-term ART. Expanded TRB clones identified before ART initiation dominated the repertoire at all time points, although this dominance fluctuated and declined in many PLHIV after ART. CDR3 length ranges in HIV repertoires were narrower than in controls, and network structure suggested an antigen-experienced repertoire with only a slight naive shift after ART. Inferences about post-ART repertoire changes are limited because no data were available on ART adherence, viral resistance or therapy changes. Because cell numbers in pre-ART samples were limited, unsorted PBMC were profiled instead of sorted CD4+ and CD8+ T cells. The samples span the years 2004 to 2017, and the ART regimens used may be less effective than current regimens. Since PBMC availability was limited, sequencing covered only the TCR beta chain, with no alpha chain pairing.

Here the chain combines TRBV7-8 and TRBJ1-1, and TRBD1 matches 10 of the central bases. The sample was unsorted PBMCs, taken approximately 6.6 years after starting antiretroviral therapy. The sequence was obtained from a man aged 30 to 39 with HIV. The nucleotide sequence is given as TGTGCCAGCAGCGCCCTAGACAGGGGGCAAGGCACTGAAGCTTTCTTT. Translated, it reads CASSALDRGQGTEAFF.